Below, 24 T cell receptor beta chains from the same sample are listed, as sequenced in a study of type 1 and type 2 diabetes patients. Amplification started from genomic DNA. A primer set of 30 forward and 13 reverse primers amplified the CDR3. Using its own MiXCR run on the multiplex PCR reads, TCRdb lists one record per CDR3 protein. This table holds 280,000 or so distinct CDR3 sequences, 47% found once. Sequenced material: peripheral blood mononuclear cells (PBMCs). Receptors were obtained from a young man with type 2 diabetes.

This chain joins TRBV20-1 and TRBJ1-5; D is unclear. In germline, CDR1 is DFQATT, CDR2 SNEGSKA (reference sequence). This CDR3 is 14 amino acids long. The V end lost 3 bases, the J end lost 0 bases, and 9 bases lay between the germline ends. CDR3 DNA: TGCAGTGCTAGCCCAGGCCATAGCAATCAGCCCCAGCATTTT. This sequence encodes CSASPGHSNQPQHF.

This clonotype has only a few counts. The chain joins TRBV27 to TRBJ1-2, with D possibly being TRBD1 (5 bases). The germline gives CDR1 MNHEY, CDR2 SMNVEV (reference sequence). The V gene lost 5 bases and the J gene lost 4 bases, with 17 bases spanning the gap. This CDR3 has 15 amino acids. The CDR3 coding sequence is TGTGCCAGCAGTCGATCCCCAACAGGAGCCTATGGCTACACCTTC. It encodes CASSRSPTGAYGYTF.

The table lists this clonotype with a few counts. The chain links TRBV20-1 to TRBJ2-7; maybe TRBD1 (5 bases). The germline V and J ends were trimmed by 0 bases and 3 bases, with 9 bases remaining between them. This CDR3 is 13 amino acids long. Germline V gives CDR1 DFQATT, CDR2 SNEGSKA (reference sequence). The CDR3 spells CSARDRVDYEQYF. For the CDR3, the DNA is TGCAGTGCTAGAGACAGGGTCGACTACGAGCAGTACTTC.

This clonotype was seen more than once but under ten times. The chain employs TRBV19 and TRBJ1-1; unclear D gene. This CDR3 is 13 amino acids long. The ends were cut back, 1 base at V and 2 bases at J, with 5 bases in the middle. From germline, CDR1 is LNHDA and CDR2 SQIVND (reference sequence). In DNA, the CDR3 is TGTGCCAGTAGTATAGCAATAAACACTGAAGCTTTCTTT. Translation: CASSIAINTEAFF. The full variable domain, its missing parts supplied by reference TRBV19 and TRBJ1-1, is DGGITQSPKYLFRKEGQNVTLSCEQNLNHDAMYWYRQDPGQGLRLIYYSQIVNDFQKGDIAEGYSVSREKKESFPLTVTSAQKNPTAFYLCASSIAINTEAFFGQGTRLTVV.

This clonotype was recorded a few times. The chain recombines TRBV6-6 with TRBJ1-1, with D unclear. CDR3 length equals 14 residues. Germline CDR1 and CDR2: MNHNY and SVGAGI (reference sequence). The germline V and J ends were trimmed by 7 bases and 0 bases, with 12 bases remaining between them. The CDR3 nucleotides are TGTGCCAGCAATCACATTTCCATGAACACTGAAGCTTTCTTT. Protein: CASNHISMNTEAFF.

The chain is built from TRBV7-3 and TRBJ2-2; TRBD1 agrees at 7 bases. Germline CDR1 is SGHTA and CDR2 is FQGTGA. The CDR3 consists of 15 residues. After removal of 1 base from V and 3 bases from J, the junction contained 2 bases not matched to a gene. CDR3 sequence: CASSLRQGDTGELFF. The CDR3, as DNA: TGTGCCAGCAGCTTAAGACAGGGTGACACCGGGGAGCTGTTTTTT.

CDR3 in DNA: TGTGCCAGCAGCGGAGGGACAGGGACCTATGGCTACACCTTC. Its protein product is CASSGGTGTYGYTF. V and J are TRBV7-2 and TRBJ1-2; 9 nucleotides agree with TRBD1. Per germline, CDR1 SGHTA and CDR2 FQGNSA. This CDR3 is 14 amino acids long. The trim removed 5 bases at V and 4 bases at J, leaving 5 bases unmatched.

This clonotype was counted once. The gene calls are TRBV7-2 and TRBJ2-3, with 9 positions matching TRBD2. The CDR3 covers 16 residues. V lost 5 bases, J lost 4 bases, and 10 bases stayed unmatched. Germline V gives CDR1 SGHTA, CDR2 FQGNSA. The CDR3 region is CASSPPGGGVPDTQYF. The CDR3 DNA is TGTGCCAGCAGCCCACCTGGCGGGGGGGTTCCAGATACGCAGTATTTT.

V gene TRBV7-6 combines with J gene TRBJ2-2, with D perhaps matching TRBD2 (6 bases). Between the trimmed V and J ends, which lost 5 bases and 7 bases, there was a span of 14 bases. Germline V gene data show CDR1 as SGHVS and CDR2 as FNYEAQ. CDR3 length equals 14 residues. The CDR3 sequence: CASSPSGVVGELFF. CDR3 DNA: TGTGCCAGCAGCCCCTCGGGGGTGGTCGGGGAGCTGTTTTTT.

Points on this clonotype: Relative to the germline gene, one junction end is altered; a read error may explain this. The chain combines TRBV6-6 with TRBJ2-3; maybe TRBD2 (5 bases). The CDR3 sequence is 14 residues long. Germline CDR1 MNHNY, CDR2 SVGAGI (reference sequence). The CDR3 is CATSEPGRTDTQYF. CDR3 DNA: TGTGCCACCAGTGAACCGGGAAGAACAGATACGCAGTATTTT.

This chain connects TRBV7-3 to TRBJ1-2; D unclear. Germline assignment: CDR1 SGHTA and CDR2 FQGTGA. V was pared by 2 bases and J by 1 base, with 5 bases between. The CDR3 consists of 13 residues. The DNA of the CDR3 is TGTGCCAGCAGCTTAGGGTTTAACTATGGCTACACCTTC. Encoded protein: CASSLGFNYGYTF.

The CDR3 loop is CASSLIRGGVEQYF. The CDR3 bases are TGTGCCAGCAGTTTAATTAGGGGGGGGGTCGAGCAGTACTTC. The chain carries TRBV28 and TRBJ2-7; D is possibly TRBD2 (7 bases). The CDR3 has 14 amino acids. V lost 2 bases and J 6 bases, leaving 14 bases between the germline ends. CDR1 is MDHEN, CDR2 SYDVKM, per germline. Complete variable domain (other parts from reference TRBV28 and TRBJ2-7): DVKVTQSSRYLVKRTGEKVFLECVQDMDHENMFWYRQDPGLGLRLIYFSYDVKMKEKGDIPEGYSVSREKKERFSLILESASTNQTSMYLCASSLIRGGVEQYFGPGTRLTVT.

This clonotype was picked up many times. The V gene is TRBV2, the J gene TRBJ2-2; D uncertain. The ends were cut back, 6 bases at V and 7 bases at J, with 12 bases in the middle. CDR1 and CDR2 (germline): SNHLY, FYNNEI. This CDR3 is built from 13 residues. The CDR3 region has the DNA TGTGCCAGCAGACCCGCGTTTGTCGGGGAGCTGTTTTTT. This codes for CASRPAFVGELFF.

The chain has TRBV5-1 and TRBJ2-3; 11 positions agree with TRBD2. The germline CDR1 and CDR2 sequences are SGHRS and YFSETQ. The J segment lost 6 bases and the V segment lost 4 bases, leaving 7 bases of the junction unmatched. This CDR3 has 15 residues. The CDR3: CASSTSGSWGDTQYF. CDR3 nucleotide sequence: TGCGCCAGCAGCACTAGCGGGAGTTGGGGGGATACGCAGTATTTT.

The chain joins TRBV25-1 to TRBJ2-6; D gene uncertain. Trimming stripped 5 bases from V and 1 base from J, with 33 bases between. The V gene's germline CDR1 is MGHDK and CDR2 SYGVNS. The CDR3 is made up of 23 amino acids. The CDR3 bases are TGTGCCAGCAGTTTCCACCCCACTCGTTTAGGGCCCCGAGGCATTTCTGGGGCCAACGTCCTGACTTTC. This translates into CASSFHPTRLGPRGISGANVLTF.

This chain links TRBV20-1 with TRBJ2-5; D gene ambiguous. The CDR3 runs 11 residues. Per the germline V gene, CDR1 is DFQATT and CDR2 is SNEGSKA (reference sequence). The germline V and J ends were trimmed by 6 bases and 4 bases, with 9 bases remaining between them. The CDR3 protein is CSAQLRETQYF. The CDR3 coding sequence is TGCAGTGCCCAACTCCGAGAGACCCAGTACTTC.

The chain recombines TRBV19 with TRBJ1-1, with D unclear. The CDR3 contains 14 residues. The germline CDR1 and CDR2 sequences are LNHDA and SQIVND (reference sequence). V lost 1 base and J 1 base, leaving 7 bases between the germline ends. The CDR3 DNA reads TGTGCCAGTAGTATAGTTGCAGCGAACACTGAAGCTTTCTTT. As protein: CASSIVAANTEAFF. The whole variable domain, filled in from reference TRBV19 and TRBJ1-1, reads DGGITQSPKYLFRKEGQNVTLSCEQNLNHDAMYWYRQDPGQGLRLIYYSQIVNDFQKGDIAEGYSVSREKKESFPLTVTSAQKNPTAFYLCASSIVAANTEAFFGQGTRLTVV.

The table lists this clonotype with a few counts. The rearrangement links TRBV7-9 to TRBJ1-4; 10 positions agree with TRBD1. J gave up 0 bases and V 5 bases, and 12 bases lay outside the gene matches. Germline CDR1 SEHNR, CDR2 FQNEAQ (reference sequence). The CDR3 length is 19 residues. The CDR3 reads CASSLNAGTGVTTNEKLFF. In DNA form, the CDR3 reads TGTGCCAGCAGCCTCAACGCCGGGACAGGGGTCACAACTAATGAAAAACTGTTTTTT.

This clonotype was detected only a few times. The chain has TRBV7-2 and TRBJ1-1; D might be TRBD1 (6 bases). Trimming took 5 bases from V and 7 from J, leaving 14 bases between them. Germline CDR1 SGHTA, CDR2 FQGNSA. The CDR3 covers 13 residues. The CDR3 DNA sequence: TGTGCCAGCAGCCCTCCCCTAGGGGGTGAAGCTTTCTTT. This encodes CASSPPLGGEAFF.

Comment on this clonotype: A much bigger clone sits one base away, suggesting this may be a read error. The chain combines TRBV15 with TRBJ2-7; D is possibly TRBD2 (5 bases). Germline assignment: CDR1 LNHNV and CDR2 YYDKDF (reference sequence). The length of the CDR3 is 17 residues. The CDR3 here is CATSREKEDFFFHEPYF. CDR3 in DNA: TGTGCCACCAGCAGAGAGAAGGAGGACTTCTTCTTCCACGAGCCGTACTTC.

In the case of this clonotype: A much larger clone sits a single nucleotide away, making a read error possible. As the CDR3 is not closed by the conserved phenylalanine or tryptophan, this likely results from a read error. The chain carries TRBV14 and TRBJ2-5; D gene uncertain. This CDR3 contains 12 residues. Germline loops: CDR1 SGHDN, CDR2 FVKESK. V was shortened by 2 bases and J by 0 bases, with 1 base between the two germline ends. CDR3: CASSQYQETQYL. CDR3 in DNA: TGTGCCAGCAGCCAATACCAAGAGACCCAGTACCTC.

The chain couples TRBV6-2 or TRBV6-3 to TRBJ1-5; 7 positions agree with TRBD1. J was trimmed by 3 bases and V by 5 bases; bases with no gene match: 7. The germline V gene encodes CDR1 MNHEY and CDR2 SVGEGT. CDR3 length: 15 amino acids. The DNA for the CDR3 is TGTGCCAGCAGTGAAGTAGGGACAGACAATCAGCCCCAGCATTTT. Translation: CASSEVGTDNQPQHF.

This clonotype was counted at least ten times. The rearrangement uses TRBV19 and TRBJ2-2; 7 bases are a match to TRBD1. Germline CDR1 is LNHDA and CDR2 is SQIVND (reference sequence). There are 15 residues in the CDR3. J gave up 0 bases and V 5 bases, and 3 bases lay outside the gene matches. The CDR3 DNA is TGTGCCAGTAGTCCCGGGACAGCGAACACCGGGGAGCTGTTTTTT. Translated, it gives CASSPGTANTGELFF.

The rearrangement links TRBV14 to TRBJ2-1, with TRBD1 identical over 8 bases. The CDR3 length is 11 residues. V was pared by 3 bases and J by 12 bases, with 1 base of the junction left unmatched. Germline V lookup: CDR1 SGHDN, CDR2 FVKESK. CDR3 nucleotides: TGTGCCAGCAGCCACGGACAGGGGCAGTTCTTC. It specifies CASSHGQGQFF.